This TCR beta chain was profiled in a study of OX40 agonist ivuxolimab in advanced cancers. Notes on the research overall: Ivuxolimab, which targeted the costimulatory receptor OX40 (CD134), was an agonistic, fully human IgG2 monoclonal antibody. The point of sequencing TCRbeta in the periphery was to test whether ivuxolimab changed TCR sequence diversity and drove clonal T-cell expansion. Intravenous ivuxolimab was administered to patients every 2 weeks at six dose levels: 0.01, 0.1, 0.3, 1.5, 3 and 10 mg/kg. The paper covers the monotherapy dose-escalation part of the phase I ivuxolimab trial, which included N of about 51 patients. In the dose-escalation cohort, roughly 80% of patients were male, and the mean age was around 60 years, with a range of roughly 20 to 80. Partial responses occurred in three dose-escalation patients, of whom one had hepatocellular carcinoma and two had cutaneous melanoma. Patients were allowed to have had prior anti-PD-1, anti-PD-L1 or anti-CTLA-4 therapy, and 30% to 50% of the dose-escalation patients had previously received checkpoint inhibitors. Of the 50 to 55 dose-escalation patients, hepatocellular carcinoma was present in around 20, melanoma in roughly 15, renal cell carcinoma in 9 and head and neck cancer in 9. Summary of the overall study and its limitations: After ivuxolimab, more expanded clones were found on average in CD8+ T cells than in CD4+ T cells. Low levels of normalized T-cell clonal expansion were also seen in some nonresponding patients. In partial responders in the 0.1-3.0 mg/kg groups, normalized peripheral clonal expansion was found to be among the lowest, especially among CD8+ T cells. Which antigens the clonally expanded peripheral T cells were specific for was not determined. Clonal expansion of both CD4+ and CD8+ blood T cells was observed from baseline to week 6 at doses 0.1 to 3.0 mg/kg.

Reading from cysteine to phenylalanine, the CDR3 counts 14 amino acids. Of the read, only the CDR3 DNA is kept; its 42 bases are in frame from base 1. The germline V gene encodes CDR1 SGHVS and CDR2 FQNEAQ. V sheds 6 bases and J sheds 7 bases, leaving 18 bases between their ends. In the case of this clone: The antigen it binds to is not known. Base qualities are not provided; no much larger clone lies one nucleotide away.

The trial excluded patients who had a history of autoimmune disease or were on systemic immunosuppression. In every dose cohort, peripheral blood was drawn for TCR sequencing at baseline, cycle 4 day 1, and cycle 7 day 1. Samples were obtained from an open-label, multicenter, first-in-human phase I dose-escalation trial of ivuxolimab. Adults with locally advanced or metastatic melanoma, renal cell carcinoma, hepatocellular carcinoma or head and neck squamous cell carcinoma were enrolled in the trial. Before TCR sequencing, CD4+ and CD8+ T cells were separately sorted from peripheral blood. For sequencing of the TCRbeta CDR3 region, genomic DNA was extracted from the sorted cells. TCRbeta CDR3 regions were sequenced using the immunoSEQ Assay. The source is immuneACCESS, and TCRdb retained only in-frame sequences with V and J called. Part of the clones is not carried over; for the studies checked, unresolved V genes explain less than half of this, and the remainder is unexplained. The sample table records 90,000 or so clones; around nine tenths of these occur just once. The top ten clones comprise 0.95% to 1.3% of the sample.

The sequence links TRBV7-8 to TRBJ1-2; the D gene is possibly TRBD1, with 5 bases matching. The TCR sequence derives from an adult with an advanced solid tumor such as melanoma, head and neck, liver or kidney cancer. The source material was CD4+ or CD8+ T cells sorted from blood, sampled in a trial of the OX40 agonist ivuxolimab. CDR3 loop: CASRAGGGFGGYTF. DNA sequence: TGTGCCAGCAGGGCGGGGGGTGGGTTCGGTGGCTACACCTTC.